The 26 T cell receptor beta chains below come from one sample, sequenced in a study of regulatory T cells in long-lasting Graves disease. Arm-PCR of CDR3 regions and iRepertoire HTBI primers were the basis on which TCR beta libraries were built. A single record per CDR3 protein comes from TCRdb applying MiXCR to the multiplex PCR reads. The table has 400,000 to 450,000 distinct CDR3 sequences, about 15% seen once; the top ten hold roughly a sixth. Time point reported: newly diagnosed GD, antithyroid drugs for less than 3 months. The TCR library used RNA extracted from PBMCs. In addition, the sample was reused for a study of T cells in Graves' hyperthyroidism and ophthalmopathy.

The sample was peripheral blood mononuclear cells (PBMCs), taken at new diagnosis, from a patient treated with antithyroid drugs. All receptors derive from a woman between 25 and 40 years old with Graves disease.

This clonotype has ten or more counts. The CDR3 reads CASTRGNEQFF. The DNA for the CDR3 is TGTGCCAGCACTCGGGGCAATGAGCAGTTCTTC. The chain recombines TRBV11-3 with TRBJ2-1, with D tentatively TRBD2 (5 bases). Trimming shortened V by 7 bases and J by 6 bases, and 7 bases separated the two germline ends. Germline V gene data show CDR1 as SGHNT and CDR2 as YENEEA. The CDR3 runs 11 residues.

This clonotype occurred many times. The chain recombines TRBV12-3 or TRBV12-4 with TRBJ2-3; 12 bases agree with TRBD2. The V segment lost 6 bases and the J segment 2 bases; nucleotides outside the gene matches: 6. The CDR3 has 16 amino acids. CDR3 in amino acids: CASSHGLAGTTDTQYF. CDR3 in DNA: TGTGCCAGCAGCCACGGACTAGCGGGAACCACAGATACGCAGTATTTT.

This clonotype has only a few counts. The chain recombines TRBV6-1 with TRBJ2-1; D may be TRBD2 (5 bases). The CDR3 totals 15 residues. Germline CDR1 is MNHNS and CDR2 is SASEGT. V was pared by 6 bases and J by 3 bases, with 15 bases between. The CDR3, as DNA: TGTGCCAGCAGCCCGAGGGCGGAGGTCTACAATGAGCAGTTCTTC. Translating gives CASSPRAEVYNEQFF.

A note on this clonotype: A much bigger clone sits one base away, suggesting this may be a read error. The chain is built from TRBV3-1 and TRBJ2-5; no clear D gene. CDR1 LGHDT and CDR2 YNNKEL come from the germline V gene (reference sequence). The CDR3 is 15 amino acids. The CDR3 protein is CASSQGDRVGEAQYF. In DNA form, the CDR3 reads TGTGCCAGCAGCCAAGGGGATAGAGTAGGAGAGGCCCAGTACTTC.

This clonotype was observed many times. This chain connects TRBV11-2 to TRBJ1-5; 7 nucleotides agree with TRBD1. The germline CDR1 and CDR2 sequences are SGHAT and FQNNGV. The length of the CDR3 is 15 residues. V was clipped by 5 bases and J by 0 bases; unmatched bases: 4. CDR3 protein: CASSRTGTSNQPQHF. The DNA for the CDR3 is TGTGCCAGCAGCCGGACAGGTACTAGCAATCAGCCCCAGCATTTT.

This clonotype was counted ten times or more. A junction boundary mismatches the germline segment, possibly from a read error. The chain uses TRBV5-1 and TRBJ2-1, with TRBD2 matching 11 bases. This CDR3 is 15 amino acids long. The V gene's germline CDR1 is SGHRS and CDR2 YFSETQ. CDR3: CASSLTSGSYNEQFF. As DNA, the CDR3 is TGTGCCAGCAGTCTCACTAGCGGGAGTTACAATGAGCAGTTCTTC.

This clonotype occurred many times. The rearrangement uses TRBV9 and TRBJ2-5; TRBD1 or TRBD2 may be the D gene (5 bases each). The CDR3 runs to 16 residues. The V end was cut by 0 bases, the J end by 5 bases, with 17 bases between. Germline V CDR1 and CDR2: SGDLS, YYNGEE. The CDR3 DNA sequence: TGTGCCAGCAGCGTAGTGGGGTCGGGGCCCGAGGAGACCCAGTACTTC. This codes for CASSVVGSGPEETQYF.

V is TRBV11-2 and J is TRBJ2-1; D is possibly TRBD2 (6 bases). The CDR3 is 18 amino acids. V lost 5 bases, J lost 0 bases, and 20 bases lay in between. Germline V lookup: CDR1 SGHAT, CDR2 FQNNGV. Here the CDR3 reads CASSRNLLASGSYNEQFF. CDR3 in DNA: TGTGCCAGCAGCCGGAACCTACTAGCTTCAGGCTCCTACAATGAGCAGTTCTTC.

At least ten counts were recorded for this clonotype. This chain joins TRBV12-3 or TRBV12-4 and TRBJ2-7, with 9 bases lining up with TRBD2. Trimming cost V 2 bases and J 3 bases; bases outside gene matches: 2. The CDR3 runs to 14 residues. In nucleotides, the CDR3 is TGTGCCAGCAGTTTACGACTAGCGGTCTACGAGCAGTACTTC. The encoded protein is CASSLRLAVYEQYF.

This clonotype was counted only a few times. A much larger clone lies a single base off, so this may be a read error. The chain links TRBV5-5 to TRBJ2-5; 11 nucleotides agree with TRBD1. Trimming took 4 bases from V and 11 from J; bases not matched to a gene: 13. Germline CDR1 and CDR2: SGHKS and YYEKEE (reference sequence). The CDR3 loop spans 15 amino acids. CDR3 coding DNA: TGTGCCAGCAGCCTAGGACAGGGGGCCTACAATGAGCAGTACTTC. Its protein is CASSLGQGAYNEQYF.

This clonotype was recorded at least ten times. CDR3 residues: CASSPWEGQKNTEAFF. CDR3 nucleotides: TGTGCCAGCAGCCCTTGGGAGGGACAGAAAAACACTGAAGCTTTCTTT. The genes are TRBV3-1 and TRBJ1-1; 7 positions match TRBD1. Germline V lookup: CDR1 LGHDT, CDR2 YNNKEL (reference sequence). Unmatched junction bases numbered 10, after V lost 4 bases and J lost 2 bases. CDR3 size: 16 residues.

This clonotype has only a few counts. The genes are TRBV20-1 and TRBJ1-2, with D unclear. This CDR3 spans 15 amino acids. Germline V gene lookup returns CDR1 DFQATT and CDR2 SNEGSKA (reference sequence). Trimming removed 0 bases at V and 4 bases at J, with 15 bases between. The CDR3 loop is CSARDGVWGAYGYTF. CDR3 bases: TGCAGTGCTAGAGATGGGGTGTGGGGAGCCTATGGCTACACCTTC.

Regarding this clonotype: This may be a read error: a much more frequent sequence differs by one nucleotide. V is TRBV29-1 and J is TRBJ2-7, with D unresolved. Trimming shortened V by 7 bases and J by 7 bases, and 14 bases separated the two germline ends. CDR1 is SQVTM and CDR2 is ANQGSEA in the germline V gene. The CDR3 spans 11 residues. This CDR3 reads CSGASYNEQYF. DNA of the CDR3: TGCAGCGGTGCTTCCTACAATGAGCAGTACTTC.

This clonotype was observed at least ten times. The J gene is TRBJ1-6, the V gene TRBV12-3 or TRBV12-4; 7 bases fit TRBD1. The J segment lost 6 bases and the V segment lost 4 bases, leaving 9 bases of the junction unmatched. The CDR3 totals 16 residues. CDR3 in amino acids: CASSSYRGSGNSPLHF. The CDR3 DNA is TGTGCCAGCAGTTCATACAGGGGAAGCGGTAATTCACCCCTCCACTTT.

In its sample, this clonotype was seen once. V and J are TRBV19 and TRBJ2-6; D gene unclear. V lost 5 bases and J lost 6, with 8 bases in between. The germline V gene has CDR1 LNHDA and CDR2 SQIVND (reference sequence). The CDR3 is 13 residues long. CDR3 nucleotide sequence: TGTGCCAGTAGTGGCCGAGAGGCCAACGTCCTGACTTTC. Its protein is CASSGREANVLTF.

This clonotype was counted a few times. It may be a read error: a sequence one base away is much more abundant. J is TRBJ2-2 and V is TRBV11-2; either TRBD1 or TRBD2 may fit D (5 bases each). Trimming stripped 1 base from V and 4 bases from J, with 13 bases between. CDR3 length: 16 amino acids. CDR1 is SGHAT and CDR2 is FQNNGV in the germline V gene. CDR3 protein: CASSLAQGPLTGELFF. CDR3 nucleotides: TGTGCCAGCAGCTTAGCTCAGGGACCCCTCACCGGGGAGCTGTTTTTT.

For this clonotype: This likely came from a read error, as a far larger clone is one base away. The gene calls are TRBV20-1 and TRBJ2-4; TRBD2 matches at 8 bases. The end of the DNA fits TRBJ2-1 better, so the J call may be wrong. This CDR3 comprises 13 residues. The V gene's germline CDR1 is DFQATT and CDR2 SNEGSKA (reference sequence). CDR3 loop: CSASGGVDSKQFF. CDR3 DNA sequence: TGCAGTGCTAGCGGGGGGGTGGACAGTAAGCAGTTCTTC.

V gene TRBV6-2 or TRBV6-3 combines with J gene TRBJ2-3; no definite D call. Germline-derived CDR1 and CDR2 are MNHEY and SVGEGT. V was cut by 11 bases and J by 4 bases, with 13 bases left in between. The CDR3 has 12 residues. CDR3 amino acids: CAVGLRADTQYF. The CDR3 coding sequence is TGTGCCGTGGGCCTCCGGGCAGATACGCAGTATTTT.

This clonotype has at least ten counts. The chain uses TRBV12-3 or TRBV12-4 and TRBJ2-2, with 11 positions matching TRBD1. Unmatched junction bases numbered 7, after V lost 6 bases and J lost 4 bases. This CDR3 region has 16 residues. CDR3 amino acids: CASRPGQGVGTGELFF. For the CDR3, the DNA is TGTGCCAGCAGGCCGGGACAGGGGGTGGGCACCGGGGAGCTGTTTTTT.

This clonotype was counted a single time. V is TRBV7-8 and J is TRBJ2-7; D unresolved. Trimming took off 5 bases at V and 7 bases at J, with 9 bases between the two ends. Germline assignment: CDR1 SGHVS and CDR2 FQNEAQ. This CDR3 is built from 11 residues. This CDR3 reads CASSQKTEQYF. As DNA, the CDR3 is TGTGCCAGCAGCCAAAAAACAGAGCAGTACTTC.

On this clonotype itself: This may be a read error: a much more frequent sequence differs by one nucleotide. This sequence joins TRBV7-2 and TRBJ2-1, with 10 bases fitting TRBD2. This CDR3 has 17 residues. V shed 5 bases and J 3 bases; nucleotides not matched to a gene: 10. CDR1 is SGHTA and CDR2 is FQGNSA in the germline V gene. CDR3 residues: CASSAGLAEADYNEQFF. The CDR3 DNA follows: TGTGCCAGCAGCGCCGGACTAGCGGAAGCTGACTACAATGAGCAGTTCTTC.

In this sample, this clonotype turned up many times. V gene TRBV20-1 combines with J gene TRBJ2-5, with D unresolved. Germline CDR1 DFQATT, CDR2 SNEGSKA (reference sequence). The length of the CDR3 is 13 residues. Trimming removed 3 bases from V and 0 bases from J, with 8 bases in between. The CDR3 is CSARFADQETQYF. CDR3 nucleotide sequence: TGCAGTGCTAGGTTTGCGGACCAAGAGACCCAGTACTTC.

This clonotype has just a few counts. The chain carries TRBV5-1 and TRBJ2-1, with D tentatively TRBD2 (5 bases). V was pared by 0 bases and J by 9 bases, with 22 bases between. This CDR3 region has 17 residues. Per the germline V gene, CDR1 is SGHRS and CDR2 is YFSETQ. The CDR3 here is CASSLDFLRETRGEQFF. The CDR3 coding sequence is TGCGCCAGCAGCTTGGATTTTTTGAGGGAGACACGGGGTGAGCAGTTCTTC.

The V and J genes are TRBV12-3 or TRBV12-4 and TRBJ2-7, with 8 bases that match TRBD2. CDR3 length equals 14 residues. The trim removed 6 bases at V and 6 bases at J, leaving 10 bases unmatched. The CDR3 sequence: CASSSGTGGVEQYF. In DNA form, the CDR3 reads TGTGCCAGCAGCTCCGGGACGGGGGGGGTCGAGCAGTACTTC.

The sample holds a few counts of this clonotype. V is TRBV12-5 and J is TRBJ1-3; D ambiguous. The CDR3 spans 13 residues. V lost 1 base and J 4 bases, leaving 5 bases between the germline ends. The germline gives CDR1 LGHNT, CDR2 FRNRAP. In DNA, the CDR3 is TGTGCTAGTGGTTTGGGGGTCGGAAACACCATATATTTT. Its translation is CASGLGVGNTIYF. Looking up the rest from reference TRBV12-5 and TRBJ1-3 gives the full variable domain: DARVTQTPRHKVTEMGQEVTMRCQPILGHNTVFWYRQTMMQGLELLAYFRNRAPLDDSGMPKDRFSAEMPDATLATLKIQPSEPRDSAVYFCASGLGVGNTIYFGEGSWLTVV.

V usage is TRBV20-1 and J usage is TRBJ2-6; 8 nucleotides align to TRBD2. CDR3 length: 15 amino acids. V dropped 3 bases and J dropped 5; count of bases not matched to a gene: 6. CDR1 and CDR2 (germline): DFQATT, SNEGSKA (reference sequence). CDR3 sequence reads: CSARVSGERANVLTF. The CDR3 nucleotides are TGCAGTGCTAGGGTTAGCGGGGAGAGGGCCAACGTCCTGACTTTC.